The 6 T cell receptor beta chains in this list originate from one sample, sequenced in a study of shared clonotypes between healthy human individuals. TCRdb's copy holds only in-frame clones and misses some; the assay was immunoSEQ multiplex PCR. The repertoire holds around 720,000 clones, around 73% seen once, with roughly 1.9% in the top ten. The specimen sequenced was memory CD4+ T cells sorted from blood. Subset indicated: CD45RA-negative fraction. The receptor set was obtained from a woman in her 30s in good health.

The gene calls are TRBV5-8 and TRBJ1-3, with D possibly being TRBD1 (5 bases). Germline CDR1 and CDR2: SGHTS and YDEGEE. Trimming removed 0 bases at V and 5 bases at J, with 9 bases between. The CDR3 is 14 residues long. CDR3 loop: CASSLDAGRNTIYF. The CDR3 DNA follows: TGTGCCAGCAGCTTGGATGCAGGGAGAAACACCATATATTTT.

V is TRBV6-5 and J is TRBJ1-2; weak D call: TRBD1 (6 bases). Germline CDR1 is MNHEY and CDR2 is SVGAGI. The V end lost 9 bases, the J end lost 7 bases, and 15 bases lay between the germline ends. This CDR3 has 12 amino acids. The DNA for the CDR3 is TGTGCCAGTGGCGGGGGCTGGGTTGGCTACACCTTC. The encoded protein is CASGGGWVGYTF.

CDR3 loop: CASRERGGLQKLFF. In nucleotides, the CDR3 is TGTGCCAGCAGGGAACGGGGGGGATTACAAAAACTGTTTTTT. This chain connects TRBV28 to TRBJ1-4; D possibly corresponds to TRBD1 (5 bases). CDR1 and CDR2 from the germline V gene are MDHEN and SYDVKM. Trimming removed 6 bases from V and 9 bases from J, with 17 bases in between. The CDR3 runs 14 residues.

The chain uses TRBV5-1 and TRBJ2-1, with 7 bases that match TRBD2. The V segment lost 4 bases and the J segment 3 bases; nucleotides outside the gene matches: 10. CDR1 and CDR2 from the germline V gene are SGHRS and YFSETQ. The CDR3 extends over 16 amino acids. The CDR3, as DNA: TGCGCCAGCAGCCGGAGGGGACTATCTCTCTACAATGAGCAGTTCTTC. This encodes CASSRRGLSLYNEQFF. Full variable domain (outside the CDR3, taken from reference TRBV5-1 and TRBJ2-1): KAGVTQTPRYLIKTRGQQVTLSCSPISGHRSVSWYQQTPGQGLQFLFEYFSETQRNKGNFPGRFSGRQFSNSRSEMNVSTLELGDSALYLCASSRRGLSLYNEQFFGPGTRLTVL.

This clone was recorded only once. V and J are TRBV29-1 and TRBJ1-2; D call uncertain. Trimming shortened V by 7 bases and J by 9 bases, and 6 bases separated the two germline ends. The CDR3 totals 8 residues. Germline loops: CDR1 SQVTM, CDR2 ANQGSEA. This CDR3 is CSDESYTF. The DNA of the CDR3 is TGCAGCGATGAGAGCTACACCTTC.

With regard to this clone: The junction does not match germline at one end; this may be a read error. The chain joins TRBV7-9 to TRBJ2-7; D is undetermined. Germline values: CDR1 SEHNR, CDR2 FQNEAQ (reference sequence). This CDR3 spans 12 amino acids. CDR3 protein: CASSLEVAPVNF. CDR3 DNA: TGTGCCAGCAGCTTAGAGGTTGCCCCGGTGAACTTC.